This entry lists 14 T cell receptor beta chains sequenced from one sample in a study of blood T cell repertoires in COVID-19. TCRdb's copy holds only in-frame clones and misses some; the assay was immunoSEQ multiplex PCR. The sample consists of around 300,000 clones, about 85% of them appearing once. What was sequenced was PBMCs or T cells enriched from blood (not recorded which). All receptors come from a woman aged 45-59 years who had recovered from COVID-19.

The sample holds one count of this clone. The rearrangement links TRBV7-2 to TRBJ1-5; TRBD1 matches 7 bases. CDR1 SGHTA and CDR2 FQGNSA come from the germline V gene. V dropped 5 bases and J dropped 7; count of bases not matched to a gene: 11. This CDR3 contains 15 residues. This CDR3 reads CASSQGQALWQPQHF. CDR3 sequence (DNA): TGTGCCAGCAGCCAAGGACAGGCCCTTTGGCAGCCCCAGCATTTT.

The chain has TRBV4-3 and TRBJ2-1; 7 nucleotides line up with TRBD1. The CDR3 is 14 residues long. V lost 4 bases, J lost 2 bases, and 2 bases stayed unmatched. Germline CDR1 LGHNA, CDR2 YSLEER. The CDR3 loop reads CASSLTGTYNEQFF. CDR3 nucleotide sequence: TGCGCCAGCAGCCTGACAGGGACCTACAATGAGCAGTTCTTC.

This chain links TRBV7-2 with TRBJ2-1; 9 nucleotides align to TRBD2. The germline gives CDR1 SGHTA, CDR2 FQGNSA. This CDR3 region has 16 residues. With 4 bases clipped from V and 8 bases from J, the junction kept 12 bases outside the gene matches. This CDR3 is CASSSAGGRDLYEQFF. The CDR3 region has the DNA TGTGCCAGCAGCTCAGCAGGCGGGAGGGATTTATATGAGCAGTTCTTC.

This chain uses TRBV7-2 with TRBJ2-5; no clear D gene. This CDR3 spans 13 amino acids. Trimming cost V 5 bases and J 2 bases, with 9 bases left between them. In germline, CDR1 is SGHTA, CDR2 FQGNSA. The CDR3 bases are TGTGCCAGCAGCCAAGATAGACAAGAGACCCAGTACTTC. It specifies CASSQDRQETQYF. The whole variable domain, remainder taken from reference TRBV7-2 and TRBJ2-5, is GAGVSQSPSNKVTEKGKDVELRCDPISGHTALYWYRQSLGQGLEFLIYFQGNSAPDKSGLPSDRFSAERTGGSVSTLTIQRTQQEDSAVYLCASSQDRQETQYFGPGTRLLVL.

This clone occurred a few times. This chain links TRBV7-6 with TRBJ2-2, with 10 positions matching TRBD2. V was clipped by 1 base and J by 6 bases; unmatched bases: 2. Germline CDR1 SGHVS, CDR2 FNYEAQ. The CDR3 is 15 amino acids. The CDR3 here is CASSLGAGGAGELFF. For the CDR3, the DNA is TGTGCCAGCAGCTTAGGAGCGGGAGGGGCCGGGGAGCTGTTTTTT.

J is TRBJ2-7 and V is TRBV18; D unresolved. The CDR3 length is 12 residues. The V end was cut by 2 bases, the J end by 6 bases, with 8 bases between. The germline V gene encodes CDR1 KGHSH and CDR2 LQKENI. The CDR3 loop reads CASSPYSGEQYF. CDR3 bases: TGTGCCAGCTCACCATATTCGGGCGAGCAGTACTTC.

The genes are TRBV24-1 and TRBJ2-5; 8 nucleotides agree with TRBD2. The CDR3 loop spans 14 amino acids. Germline CDR1 is KGHDR and CDR2 is SFDVKD. The trim removed 3 bases at V and 1 base at J, leaving 0 bases unmatched. The CDR3 here is CATSDGTSQETQYF. The CDR3 DNA reads as TGTGCCACCAGTGATGGGACTAGCCAAGAGACCCAGTACTTC.

The V and J genes are TRBV24-1 and TRBJ1-2; 9 nucleotides match TRBD1. Germline V gene sequence: CDR1 KGHDR, CDR2 SFDVKD. The CDR3 contains 14 residues. With V trimmed by 4 bases and J by 8 bases, 7 bases remained unmatched. CDR3 residues: CATSDPRQGDGYTF. CDR3 bases: TGTGCCACCAGTGACCCGAGACAGGGGGACGGCTACACCTTC.

The chain combines TRBV5-6 with TRBJ2-7; 7 bases are a match to TRBD1. With 1 base clipped from V and 0 bases from J, the junction kept 4 bases outside the gene matches. This CDR3 contains 15 residues. Germline values: CDR1 SGHDT, CDR2 YYEEEE. The CDR3 nucleotides read TGTGCCAGCAGCTTGAGGGGGACAGCCTCCTACGAGCAGTACTTC. Its translation: CASSLRGTASYEQYF. The full variable domain, its missing parts supplied by reference TRBV5-6 and TRBJ2-7, is DAGVTQSPTHLIKTRGQQVTLRCSPKSGHDTVSWYQQALGQGPQFIFQYYEEEERQRGNFPDRFSGHQFPNYSSELNVNALLLGDSALYLCASSLRGTASYEQYFGPGTRLTVT.

The chain uses TRBV5-1 and TRBJ2-7, with no clear D. CDR3 length: 14 residues. The germline gives CDR1 SGHRS, CDR2 YFSETQ. Trimming took 4 bases from V and 7 from J, leaving 18 bases between them. Here the CDR3 reads CASSPDLATPEQYF. The CDR3 nucleotides are TGCGCCAGCAGCCCGGATCTGGCGACTCCAGAGCAGTACTTC. The full variable domain, with the rest looked up from reference TRBV5-1 and TRBJ2-7, is KAGVTQTPRYLIKTRGQQVTLSCSPISGHRSVSWYQQTPGQGLQFLFEYFSETQRNKGNFPGRFSGRQFSNSRSEMNVSTLELGDSALYLCASSPDLATPEQYFGPGTRLTVT.

The genes are TRBV28 and TRBJ1-1; 7 nucleotides match TRBD1. This CDR3 comprises 15 residues. V shed 6 bases and J 3 bases; nucleotides not matched to a gene: 10. Germline V gene lookup returns CDR1 MDHEN and CDR2 SYDVKM. This CDR3 reads CASSTPDRSHTEAFF. CDR3 sequence (DNA): TGTGCCAGCAGCACCCCGGACAGGTCTCACACTGAAGCTTTCTTT.

This chain joins TRBV19 and TRBJ2-7, with 11 positions matching TRBD2. Germline lookup yields CDR1 LNHDA and CDR2 SQIVND (reference sequence). The CDR3 covers 16 residues. J was trimmed by 4 bases and V by 0 bases; bases with no gene match: 5. The CDR3 DNA reads TGTGCCAGTAGTATAGAGTCTAGCGGGAGGCCTTACGAGCAGTACTTC. It is translated as CASSIESSGRPYEQYF.

The rearrangement uses TRBV30 and TRBJ2-7; 7 positions agree with TRBD1. From germline, CDR1 is GTSNPN and CDR2 SVGIG (reference sequence). The CDR3 consists of 14 residues. The junction had 9 bases not matched to a gene; V was cut back by 0 bases and J by 7 bases. CDR3 DNA: TGTGCCTGGAGTGTAAGCAGGGGGAGACGGGAGCAGTACTTC. It encodes CAWSVSRGRREQYF.

This chain joins TRBV29-1 and TRBJ2-1, with a weak D call TRBD2 (6 bases). The CDR3 loop spans 18 amino acids. V gave up 2 bases and J gave up 8 bases, with 28 bases separating them. Germline V CDR1 and CDR2: SQVTM, ANQGSEA. The DNA for the CDR3 is TGCAGCGTTGAATCTACTAGCATCCAAGTCCAGGGTTTCGATGAGCAGTTCTTC. Its translation: CSVESTSIQVQGFDEQFF.